The 28 T cell receptor beta chains presented below share a single source sample, sequenced in a study of radiotherapy plus CTLA-4 blockade in lung cancer. The protocol was immunoSEQ multiplex PCR, while the TCRdb copy is restricted to in-frame clones and leaves out a portion. In the table there are 45,000 or so clones, about 72% of which are singletons. Source: peripheral blood, taken from a patient treated with radiotherapy plus ipilimumab. The origin of the receptors is a human donor with non-small cell lung cancer who had stable disease on radiotherapy plus ipilimumab.

The chain carries TRBV23-1 and TRBJ2-5; 11 positions agree with TRBD1. TRBV23-1 is filed as an ORF, its function uncertain. V dropped 0 bases and J dropped 5; count of bases not matched to a gene: 11. This CDR3 spans 18 amino acids. CDR3 bases: TGCGCCAGCAGTCAATCAGGGGACAGGGGGTCATTCAGGGAGACCCAGTACTTC. This gives the protein CASSQSGDRGSFRETQYF.

This chain connects TRBV14 to TRBJ1-4; the D is unclear. This CDR3 has 17 amino acids. V dropped 0 bases and J dropped 7 bases, with 18 bases sitting between them. Germline V gene data show CDR1 as SGHDN and CDR2 as FVKESK. CDR3 loop: CASSQERSQWGAEKLFF. In DNA form, the CDR3 reads TGTGCCAGCAGCCAAGAACGGTCACAATGGGGTGCTGAAAAACTGTTTTTT.

The chain carries TRBV13 and TRBJ2-7, with D tentatively TRBD1 or TRBD2 (5 bases each). CDR1 is PRHDT, CDR2 FYEKMQ, per germline (reference sequence). Trimming removed 5 bases from V and 5 bases from J, with 10 bases in between. This CDR3 region has 12 residues. The CDR3 loop reads CASSLRGDEQYV. CDR3 in DNA: TGTGCCAGCAGCCTCCGAGGGGACGAGCAGTACGTC.

The rearrangement uses TRBV6-5 and TRBJ2-5, with 7 bases matching TRBD2. Germline CDR1 reads MNHEY; CDR2 reads SVGAGI. CDR3 length: 16 residues. V was pared by 1 base and J by 1 base, with 6 bases of the junction left unmatched. In nucleotides, the CDR3 is TGTGCCAGCAGTTACTTAAGCGGGAAGGGCCAAGAGACCCAGTACTTC. As protein: CASSYLSGKGQETQYF.

This chain connects TRBV28 to TRBJ1-2, with D possibly matching TRBD1 (6 bases). Trimming removed 7 bases from V and 4 bases from J, with 16 bases in between. The CDR3 runs to 14 residues. Germline V gene data show CDR1 as MDHEN and CDR2 as SYDVKM. In DNA form, the CDR3 reads TGTGCCAGCATGCCTGGACAGCAGTCCTATGGCTACACCTTC. Protein sequence: CASMPGQQSYGYTF.

The chain combines TRBV9 with TRBJ1-6; D call uncertain. CDR3 size: 15 residues. The V end was cut by 0 bases, the J end by 8 bases, with 12 bases between. Germline CDR1 is SGDLS and CDR2 is YYNGEE. CDR3 residues: CASSVGIGEDSPLHF. The CDR3 DNA is TGTGCCAGCAGCGTAGGAATTGGGGAGGATTCACCCCTCCACTTT.

The rearrangement links TRBV5-1 to TRBJ2-7; 9 nucleotides line up with TRBD1. The CDR3 length is 14 residues. The V gene end was trimmed by 0 bases and the J gene end by 6 bases; junction bases not matched to a gene: 4. Germline V lookup: CDR1 SGHRS, CDR2 YFSETQ. In DNA, the CDR3 is TGCGCCAGCAGCTTGGGGACAGGGGTGGGCGAGCAGTACTTC. It is translated as CASSLGTGVGEQYF.

The chain recombines TRBV2 with TRBJ2-3; D remains ambiguous. CDR1 and CDR2 (germline): SNHLY, FYNNEI. CDR3 length equals 14 residues. Trimming took 1 base from V and 2 from J, leaving 7 bases between them. The DNA for the CDR3 is TGTGCCAGCAGTGAAGATTACTTCACAGATACGCAGTATTTT. Translated, it gives CASSEDYFTDTQYF.

This chain links TRBV29-1 with TRBJ2-6; 12 bases are a match to TRBD1. This CDR3 is built from 16 residues. Germline CDR1 is SQVTM and CDR2 is ANQGSEA. V dropped 3 bases and J dropped 2; count of bases not matched to a gene: 2. CDR3 sequence: CSVEGQGAAGANVLTF. CDR3 DNA sequence: TGCAGCGTTGAGGGACAGGGGGCTGCTGGGGCCAACGTCCTGACTTTC.

The chain couples TRBV9 to TRBJ1-4, with 7 bases that match TRBD1. Germline V gene sequence: CDR1 SGDLS, CDR2 YYNGEE. V lost 0 bases to trimming and J lost 7 bases; unmatched junction nucleotides: 3. This CDR3 has 14 amino acids. The CDR3 region is CASSVGQGGEKLFF. CDR3 coding DNA: TGTGCCAGCAGCGTAGGACAGGGCGGTGAAAAACTGTTTTTT.

The chain joins TRBV4-3 to TRBJ1-2; D might be TRBD1 (5 bases). The CDR3 extends over 15 amino acids. V dropped 0 bases and J dropped 3 bases, with 11 bases sitting between them. Germline V CDR1 and CDR2: LGHNA, YSLEER. In DNA, the CDR3 is TGCGCCAGCAGCCAAGATCAAGGGGCAGACTATGGCTACACCTTC. It encodes CASSQDQGADYGYTF.

The rearrangement uses TRBV7-6 and TRBJ1-5, with TRBD1 matching over 9 bases. The CDR3 covers 14 residues. The J segment lost 4 bases and the V segment lost 5 bases, leaving 3 bases of the junction unmatched. Germline lookup yields CDR1 SGHVS and CDR2 FNYEAQ. Here the CDR3 reads CASSPGTGNQPQHF. The CDR3 coding sequence is TGTGCCAGCAGCCCCGGGACAGGGAATCAGCCCCAGCATTTT.

The rearrangement links TRBV6-1 to TRBJ1-2; D uncertain. The CDR3 is 13 residues long. The germline V gene has CDR1 MNHNS and CDR2 SASEGT. Trimming took off 4 bases at V and 2 bases at J, with 8 bases between the two ends. This CDR3 is CASSADINYGYTF. The DNA of the CDR3 is TGTGCCAGCAGTGCCGATATAAACTATGGCTACACCTTC.

The chain carries TRBV7-9 and TRBJ2-2; either TRBD1 or TRBD2 may supply D (5 bases each). Per germline, CDR1 SEHNR and CDR2 FQNEAQ (reference sequence). CDR3 length: 15 amino acids. Trimming left V 3 bases short and J 0 bases short, with 8 bases between. DNA of the CDR3: TGTGCCAGCAGCTTGAGGGGCTCGAACACCGGGGAGCTGTTTTTT. Its protein product is CASSLRGSNTGELFF.

The chain uses TRBV9 and TRBJ1-3; D gene uncertain. Trimming cost V 0 bases and J 4 bases, with 14 bases left between them. The CDR3 loop spans 16 amino acids. CDR1 is SGDLS, CDR2 YYNGEE, per germline. Here the CDR3 reads CASSVARAPAGNTIYF. The CDR3, as DNA: TGTGCCAGCAGCGTAGCCAGAGCCCCGGCCGGAAACACCATATATTTT.

The chain couples TRBV28 to TRBJ1-4; D call uncertain. Germline values: CDR1 MDHEN, CDR2 SYDVKM. The CDR3 loop spans 12 amino acids. The ends were cut back, 2 bases at V and 7 bases at J, with 5 bases in the middle. The DNA for the CDR3 is TGTGCCAGCAGTTTACGGCGTGAAAAACTGTTTTTT. Protein product: CASSLRREKLFF.

This chain joins TRBV28 and TRBJ1-4, with D hard to call. The CDR3 runs 15 residues. The ends were cut back, 5 bases at V and 4 bases at J, with 14 bases in the middle. The V gene's germline CDR1 is MDHEN and CDR2 SYDVKM. The CDR3 reads CASSDPGNLNEKLFF. The DNA of the CDR3 is TGTGCCAGCAGTGACCCCGGGAACCTTAATGAAAAACTGTTTTTT. The variable domain in full, with the rest retrieved from reference TRBV28 and TRBJ1-4, is DVKVTQSSRYLVKRTGEKVFLECVQDMDHENMFWYRQDPGLGLRLIYFSYDVKMKEKGDIPEGYSVSREKKERFSLILESASTNQTSMYLCASSDPGNLNEKLFFGSGTQLSVL.

The chain joins TRBV18 to TRBJ1-5; D is uncertain. CDR1 and CDR2 from the germline V gene are KGHSH and LQKENI. Trimming cost V 0 bases and J 6 bases, with 9 bases left between them. The CDR3 sequence is 14 residues long. DNA for the CDR3: TGTGCCAGCTCACCACCGGAAGGTGCTCAGCCCCAGCATTTT. Amino acids: CASSPPEGAQPQHF.

This chain connects TRBV6-1 to TRBJ1-1; D is undetermined. V was shortened by 5 bases and J by 3 bases, with 13 bases between the two germline ends. The germline V gene has CDR1 MNHNS and CDR2 SASEGT. The CDR3 extends over 14 amino acids. DNA of the CDR3: TGTGCCAGCAGTCCTCTATGGGGAGACACTGAAGCTTTCTTT. Protein: CASSPLWGDTEAFF.

The chain is built from TRBV7-9 and TRBJ2-3; TRBD2 matches at 10 bases. Germline CDR1 SEHNR, CDR2 FQNEAQ (reference sequence). The CDR3 loop spans 17 amino acids. V lost 0 bases, J lost 4 bases, and 7 bases stayed unmatched. CDR3 coding DNA: TGTGCCAGCAGCTTAGCGAGGCTAGCGGGGGTCCCAGATACGCAGTATTTT. This translates into CASSLARLAGVPDTQYF.

The gene calls are TRBV28 and TRBJ1-6; TRBD1 aligns across 7 bases. Germline lookup yields CDR1 MDHEN and CDR2 SYDVKM. The CDR3 is 17 residues long. The J segment lost 7 bases and the V segment lost 3 bases, leaving 12 bases of the junction unmatched. CDR3 sequence reads: CASSFPQGGAGNSPLHF. Here the CDR3 DNA reads TGTGCCAGCAGTTTCCCTCAGGGGGGAGCGGGAAATTCACCCCTCCACTTT.

The rearrangement links TRBV10-3 to TRBJ2-2; TRBD1 matches at 7 bases. The CDR3 extends over 14 amino acids. The V gene's germline CDR1 is ENHRY and CDR2 SYGVKD. V was clipped by 5 bases and J by 4 bases; unmatched bases: 4. The CDR3 is CAISSDRVTGELFF. The CDR3 DNA sequence: TGTGCCATCAGTAGCGACAGGGTCACCGGGGAGCTGTTTTTT.

The genes are TRBV10-3 and TRBJ1-1, with D maybe TRBD1 (6 bases). Per germline, CDR1 ENHRY and CDR2 SYGVKD. The CDR3 is 13 amino acids. Trimming removed 5 bases from V and 4 bases from J, with 11 bases in between. As DNA, the CDR3 is TGTGCCATCAGTTTGACAGGAGGCACTGAAGCTTTCTTT. This sequence encodes CAISLTGGTEAFF.

The rearrangement links TRBV19 to TRBJ1-4, with 7 bases that match TRBD1. The CDR3 consists of 15 residues. V trimming: 3 bases; J trimming: 4 bases; junction bases outside the gene matches: 5. The germline V gene encodes CDR1 LNHDA and CDR2 SQIVND (reference sequence). CDR3 sequence reads: CASSIPAGGNEKLFF. The CDR3 DNA follows: TGTGCCAGTAGTATTCCAGCAGGGGGTAATGAAAAACTGTTTTTT.

The CDR3 DNA reads TGTGCCAGCGGTTGGCAGGGAGACAATCAGCCCCAGCATTTT. It codes for CASGWQGDNQPQHF. The rearrangement joins TRBV27 to TRBJ1-5, with a weak D call TRBD1 (5 bases). Germline V CDR1 and CDR2: MNHEY, SMNVEV (reference sequence). The CDR3 sequence is 14 residues long. V lost 8 bases and J 3 bases, leaving 14 bases between the germline ends.

Ten or more counts support this clone. The J gene is TRBJ2-6, the V gene TRBV19; 8 bases align to TRBD2. Germline assignment: CDR1 LNHDA and CDR2 SQIVND (reference sequence). CDR3 size: 17 residues. V shed 5 bases and J 0 bases; nucleotides not matched to a gene: 6. CDR3 in amino acids: CASSLPGLGSGANVLTF. Written as DNA, the CDR3 is TGTGCCAGTAGTTTACCGGGACTAGGCTCTGGGGCCAACGTCCTGACTTTC.

This chain connects TRBV6-6 to TRBJ1-5, with TRBD1 identical over 11 bases. V was clipped by 6 bases and J by 7 bases; unmatched bases: 11. The CDR3 length is 16 residues. The germline gives CDR1 MNHNY, CDR2 SVGAGI (reference sequence). CDR3 nucleotides: TGTGCCAGCAGCAATACGGGACAGGGGGGATTCCAGCCCCAGCATTTT. It yields the protein CASSNTGQGGFQPQHF.

The rearrangement joins TRBV5-4 to TRBJ1-6, with 9 bases lining up with TRBD1. The germline V gene encodes CDR1 SGHNT and CDR2 YYREEE (reference sequence). This CDR3 spans 17 amino acids. The V and J ends lost 4 bases and 4 bases, in that order; junction bases with no gene match: 9. The CDR3 bases are TGTGCCAGCAGCCCAACTGCGGACAGGGGATATAATTCACCCCTCCACTTT. The encoded protein is CASSPTADRGYNSPLHF.